Here is one TCR beta chain with its context. Its antigen is not known. Isolated PBMCs totaled at least 6.5 million in each sample. This record comes from a study of blood T cells in healthy people across ages. Study outcomes and limitations: The study lacked donor CMV status, which possibly confounded expanded clonotype changes.

A J-beta primer mix and a sample-barcoded 5' primer were used in a second PCR of about 7 to 12 cycles. TCRdb reprocessed the 5' RACE reads via MiXCR and lists one record per CDR3 protein. The sample carries about 1.4 million distinct CDR3 sequences, approximately 59% recorded once. The sample consisted of blood. The sequence was collected from a man aged 18 to 30 in good health.

The CDR3 protein is CSARESGGYEKLFF. CDR3 DNA sequence: TGCAGTGCTAGAGAAAGTGGAGGGTATGAAAAACTGTTTTTT. The chain combines TRBV20-1 with TRBJ1-4; unclear D gene. Germline assignment: CDR1 DFQATT and CDR2 SNEGSKA (reference sequence). The V end lost 0 bases, the J end lost 6 bases, and 11 bases lay between the germline ends. This CDR3 is built from 14 residues.